A selection of T cell receptor beta chains follows, all from one sample in a study of blood T cells in healthy people across ages. TCRdb re-analysed the 5' RACE reads in MiXCR, keeping a single row per CDR3 protein. The sample has approximately 1.5 million distinct CDR3 sequences, roughly two fifths seen once. What was sequenced was blood. These receptors all come from a woman between 18 and 30 years old in good health. Both conserved end residues are part of each CDR3. A D gene is named only where the DNA matches it firmly. Size values are once, few and many counts, or a class for expanded clones, and some rows have none.

cdr3_aa,clone_size,v_call,j_call,d_call
CASSSLRGEKLFF,NA,TRBV12-3/TRBV12-4,TRBJ1-4,NA
CASTPPGYGYTF,few,TRBV19,TRBJ1-2,NA
CSARDPRYNTEAFF,NA,TRBV20-1,TRBJ1-1,NA
CASESFLRNEQYF,NA,TRBV6-1,NA,NA
CASSITGRSDTQYF,few,TRBV7-9,TRBJ2-3,NA
CASRRRGDTEAFF,NA,TRBV7-9,TRBJ1-1,NA
CASSDSGSNYGYTF,NA,TRBV25-1,TRBJ1-2,NA
CASSRPGLNQPQHF,NA,TRBV4-1,TRBJ1-5,NA
CASSLEGTRYGETQYF,few,TRBV5-1,TRBJ2-5,NA
CASSLEIANEQFF,NA,TRBV7-2,TRBJ2-1,NA
CSASADNPYEQYF,few,TRBV20-1,TRBJ2-7,NA
CAGHPTGPKHNYGYTF,once,TRBV10-1,TRBJ1-2,NA
CSVEGTIGDTQYF,many,TRBV29-1,TRBJ2-3,NA
CASSTSTGGVYGYTF,NA,TRBV7-9,TRBJ1-2,TRBD1
CASSFGTPSGTQYF,NA,TRBV6-2/TRBV6-3,TRBJ2-5,NA
CASSVALIGGGADEQFF,few,TRBV9,TRBJ2-1,TRBD2
CSASFSNNYGYTF,NA,TRBV20-1,TRBJ1-2,NA
CASGLGQTIQETQYF,NA,TRBV12-5,TRBJ2-5,NA
CSASGRRNTEAFF,NA,TRBV20-1,TRBJ1-1,NA
CASSTGSWGEDFF,NA,TRBV6-1,TRBJ1-1,NA
CSASTGASTDTQYF,NA,TRBV20-1,TRBJ2-3,TRBD1
CASSSLGQALNEKLFF,few,TRBV5-6,TRBJ1-4,TRBD1
CASSQFSGWGLTDTQYF,NA,TRBV14,TRBJ2-3,NA
CTSSRLTGTNYGYTF,NA,TRBV4-1,TRBJ1-2,NA
CASSSTSGGAAYNEQFF,NA,TRBV7-9,TRBJ2-1,TRBD2
CASSRGTLTGIDSPLHF,NA,TRBV12-3/TRBV12-4,TRBJ1-6,NA
CASSLEASRQETQYF,NA,TRBV7-2,TRBJ2-5,NA
CASSSPGLGQETQYF,NA,TRBV27,TRBJ2-5,TRBD2
CSAEPGQGFYEQYF,NA,TRBV20-1,TRBJ2-7,TRBD1
CASSLEQEYEQYF,NA,TRBV3-1,TRBJ2-7,NA
CASSQDQGLAVDFNTQYF,few,TRBV14,TRBJ2-3,TRBD2
CASSFFVKRYTDTQYF,few,TRBV28,TRBJ2-3,NA
CSVTGTSGSSYNEQFF,many,TRBV29-1,TRBJ2-1,TRBD2
CASSVEDTGELFF,NA,TRBV9,TRBJ2-2,NA
CASSSPDRGLDTQYF,many,TRBV6-2/TRBV6-3,TRBJ2-3,TRBD1
CSAGGSTEAFF,NA,TRBV20-1,TRBJ1-1,NA